Below are 29 T cell receptor beta chains sequenced from a single sample in a study of T-cell reconstitution after alpha-beta-depleted transplantation in children. The TCRbeta library was prepared with unique molecular identifiers. TCRdb reprocessed the PCR reads via MiXCR and lists one record per CDR3 protein. Counted here are roughly 90,000 distinct CDR3 sequences, 9% to 15% occurring once; the ten biggest clones make up 11% to 15%. Sequencing used PBMCs from the stem cell graft donor, obtained from the stem cell graft. These receptors all come from a human donor who donated a stem cell graft to a child with inherited bone marrow failure.

The chain combines TRBV7-9 with TRBJ2-5; maybe TRBD2 (6 bases). V was cut by 4 bases and J by 1 base, with 13 bases left in between. Per germline, CDR1 SEHNR and CDR2 FQNEAQ (reference sequence). CDR3 length: 15 amino acids. The CDR3 reads CASSSVGGIQETQYF. In DNA form, the CDR3 reads TGTGCCAGCAGCTCCGTCGGGGGAATCCAAGAGACCCAGTACTTC.

The chain has TRBV7-3 and TRBJ2-3; D possibly corresponds to TRBD2 (5 bases). This CDR3 contains 15 residues. Between the trimmed V and J ends, which lost 5 bases and 2 bases, there was a span of 14 bases. CDR1 is SGHTA and CDR2 is FQGTGA in the germline V gene. Here the CDR3 reads CASSTYRTPTDTQYF. CDR3 DNA sequence: TGTGCCAGCAGCACTTACCGGACTCCCACAGATACGCAGTATTTT.

This clonotype was counted at least ten times. The chain combines TRBV20-1 with TRBJ2-7, with TRBD1 matching 7 bases. The CDR3 is 13 amino acids. CDR1 and CDR2 from the germline V gene are DFQATT and SNEGSKA (reference sequence). Trimming cost V 4 bases and J 5 bases; bases outside gene matches: 8. The CDR3, as DNA: TGCAGTGCTATGAACAGGGGCAACCACGAGCAGTACTTC. This encodes CSAMNRGNHEQYF.

This clonotype was picked up many times. V usage is TRBV12-3 or TRBV12-4 and J usage is TRBJ2-1, with 9 bases that match TRBD2. The CDR3 runs to 14 residues. V lost 3 bases to trimming and J lost 8 bases; unmatched junction nucleotides: 5. This chain's CDR3 is CASSLSSGKDEQFF. The DNA of the CDR3 is TGTGCCAGCAGTTTGTCTAGCGGGAAGGATGAGCAGTTCTTC.

This clonotype came up many times. J is TRBJ1-2 and V is TRBV7-2; D gene unclear. Per the germline V gene, CDR1 is SGHTA and CDR2 is FQGNSA. Trimming stripped 5 bases from V and 7 bases from J, with 14 bases between. The CDR3 has 13 residues. The CDR3 protein is CASSPSDWGGYTF. The CDR3 coding sequence is TGTGCCAGCAGCCCCTCCGATTGGGGTGGCTACACCTTC.

This clonotype was recorded at least ten times. The chain has TRBV20-1 and TRBJ1-5, with D hard to call. Germline V gene data show CDR1 as DFQATT and CDR2 as SNEGSKA (reference sequence). The CDR3 sequence is 15 residues long. V lost 3 bases, J lost 4 bases, and 16 bases lay in between. The CDR3 DNA sequence: TGCAGTGCTAGGAACTACGCGACCCTTAATCAGCCCCAGCATTTT. As protein: CSARNYATLNQPQHF.

In its sample, this clonotype was seen a few times. The chain employs TRBV7-2 and TRBJ2-7; D is unclear. This CDR3 has 13 residues. Germline CDR1 SGHTA, CDR2 FQGNSA. Trimming took 1 base from V and 6 from J, leaving 10 bases between them. CDR3 region: CASSLVSRSEQYF. The CDR3 region has the DNA TGTGCCAGCAGCTTAGTATCTAGGAGCGAGCAGTACTTC.

This clonotype was detected ten times or more. The chain uses TRBV24-1 and TRBJ2-5; 7 bases align to TRBD1. The CDR3 loop spans 15 amino acids. Germline lookup yields CDR1 KGHDR and CDR2 SFDVKD. V shed 3 bases and J 5 bases; nucleotides not matched to a gene: 8. The CDR3 DNA is TGTGCCACCAGTGATGGGAGCAGGGGGAGTGAGACCCAGTACTTC. This translates into CATSDGSRGSETQYF.

This clonotype was detected many times. The rearrangement uses TRBV19 and TRBJ1-5; D gene unclear. The ends were cut back, 7 bases at V and 0 bases at J, with 10 bases in the middle. The length of the CDR3 is 14 residues. Germline-derived CDR1 and CDR2 are LNHDA and SQIVND (reference sequence). Here the CDR3 DNA reads TGTGCCAGTATGGACCAGAATAGCAATCAGCCCCAGCATTTT. It encodes CASMDQNSNQPQHF.

The chain joins TRBV19 to TRBJ2-7; no reliable D call. Trimming shortened V by 8 bases and J by 1 base, and 12 bases separated the two germline ends. The CDR3 sequence is 13 residues long. Per the germline V gene, CDR1 is LNHDA and CDR2 is SQIVND (reference sequence). CDR3 coding DNA: TGTGCCAGTGGATGGGCTGGATCCTACGAGCAGTACTTC. This encodes CASGWAGSYEQYF.

This clonotype was counted a few times. This chain joins TRBV7-2 and TRBJ2-1; tentatively, D is TRBD1 (6 bases). Trimming stripped 5 bases from V and 4 bases from J, with 15 bases between. This CDR3 has 15 residues. Per the germline V gene, CDR1 is SGHTA and CDR2 is FQGNSA. The CDR3 DNA follows: TGTGCCAGCAGCCCTCGACAGGACCCATACAATGAGCAGTTCTTC. Its protein is CASSPRQDPYNEQFF.

This clonotype was recorded at least ten times. The chain uses TRBV6-1 and TRBJ2-7, with 10 positions matching TRBD2. The CDR3 sequence is 15 residues long. V lost 7 bases and J lost 7; bases outside the gene matches: 13. Germline V CDR1 and CDR2: MNHNS, SASEGT. In DNA, the CDR3 is TGTGCCAGCACCCGAGGGGGGACTAGCGCCTCGGAGCAGTACTTC. It codes for CASTRGGTSASEQYF.

The table lists this clonotype with many counts. This chain uses TRBV6-2 or TRBV6-3 with TRBJ2-7; a possible D gene is TRBD1 (5 bases). Trimming took 5 bases from V and 1 from J, leaving 12 bases between them. Germline lookup yields CDR1 MNHEY and CDR2 SVGEGT. The CDR3 contains 14 residues. The CDR3 DNA reads as TGTGCCAGCAGTCCTCCCGACAGTTCCTACGAGCAGTACTTC. This codes for CASSPPDSSYEQYF.

The sample holds many counts of this clonotype. This chain joins TRBV28 and TRBJ2-1; 13 nucleotides match TRBD2. With V trimmed by 3 bases and J by 6 bases, 2 bases remained unmatched. The germline V gene has CDR1 MDHEN and CDR2 SYDVKM. The CDR3 loop spans 15 amino acids. CDR3 region: CASSLGTSGTNEQFF. Here the CDR3 DNA reads TGTGCCAGCAGTTTGGGGACTAGCGGGACCAATGAGCAGTTCTTC. Together with reference TRBV28 and TRBJ2-1, the CDR3 gives the full variable domain: DVKVTQSSRYLVKRTGEKVFLECVQDMDHENMFWYRQDPGLGLRLIYFSYDVKMKEKGDIPEGYSVSREKKERFSLILESASTNQTSMYLCASSLGTSGTNEQFFGPGTRLTVL.

At least ten counts were recorded for this clonotype. The V and J genes are TRBV20-1 and TRBJ1-4; D call uncertain. CDR1 and CDR2 from the germline V gene are DFQATT and SNEGSKA (reference sequence). Trimming left V 3 bases short and J 2 bases short, with 7 bases between. The CDR3 has 13 amino acids. Written as DNA, the CDR3 is TGCAGTGCTAGGGGTCTTACTAATGAAAAACTGTTTTTT. Amino acids: CSARGLTNEKLFF.

The table lists this clonotype with many counts. The chain carries TRBV20-1 and TRBJ2-5; 9 bases align to TRBD1. The germline V gene encodes CDR1 DFQATT and CDR2 SNEGSKA (reference sequence). The V gene end was trimmed by 2 bases and the J gene end by 5 bases; junction bases not matched to a gene: 6. The CDR3 is 14 residues long. CDR3 loop: CSARLTGGKETQYF. CDR3 bases: TGCAGTGCTAGATTGACAGGGGGAAAGGAGACCCAGTACTTC.

This clonotype has at least ten counts. This chain links TRBV20-1 with TRBJ2-7; 8 bases line up with TRBD1. This CDR3 has 14 residues. With 2 bases clipped from V and 2 bases from J, the junction kept 5 bases outside the gene matches. Germline V gene data show CDR1 as DFQATT and CDR2 as SNEGSKA (reference sequence). The CDR3 is CSARSPQGAYEQYF. The CDR3 DNA sequence: TGCAGTGCTAGATCTCCACAGGGGGCCTACGAGCAGTACTTC.

This clonotype occurred many times. This chain links TRBV12-5 with TRBJ1-1, with a possible D match to TRBD1 (5 bases). The CDR3 contains 15 residues. Deletions cut 3 bases from V and 3 bases from J, with 14 bases between. Germline V gives CDR1 LGHNT, CDR2 FRNRAP. CDR3 protein: CASGFGRDVYTEAFF. DNA of the CDR3: TGTGCTAGTGGTTTTGGCCGGGACGTGTACACTGAAGCTTTCTTT.

This clonotype was observed many times. The gene calls are TRBV7-9 and TRBJ2-2; D gene unclear. This CDR3 comprises 13 residues. Germline V CDR1 and CDR2: SEHNR, FQNEAQ (reference sequence). Trimming shortened V by 5 bases and J by 3 bases, and 7 bases separated the two germline ends. The CDR3 protein is CASSREHTGELFF. The CDR3 region has the DNA TGTGCCAGCAGCCGAGAACACACCGGGGAGCTGTTTTTT.

At least ten counts were recorded for this clonotype. This chain uses TRBV12-3 or TRBV12-4 with TRBJ1-5; maybe TRBD1 (6 bases). There are 12 residues in the CDR3. The V and J ends lost 7 bases and 7 bases respectively, with 11 bases between them. Here the CDR3 reads CASKQGRQPQHF. Here the CDR3 DNA reads TGTGCCAGCAAACAGGGAAGACAGCCCCAGCATTTT.

The rearrangement links TRBV20-1 to TRBJ2-5; D perhaps matches TRBD1 (6 bases). V shed 1 base and J shed 3 bases, with 9 bases lying between them. The CDR3 is 13 residues long. Germline V gene sequence: CDR1 DFQATT, CDR2 SNEGSKA (reference sequence). The CDR3 nucleotides read TGCAGTGCTAGAGGGGGACACGAAGAGACCCAGTACTTC. Protein product: CSARGGHEETQYF.

This clonotype was seen repeatedly, ten times or more. The V gene is TRBV10-3, the J gene TRBJ1-6; D remains ambiguous. The CDR3 sequence is 13 residues long. The germline CDR1 and CDR2 sequences are ENHRY and SYGVKD. The V end was cut by 11 bases, the J end by 7 bases, with 15 bases between. Here the CDR3 reads CASGVGLNSPLHF. The CDR3 DNA sequence: TGTGCCTCGGGCGTCGGACTCAATTCACCCCTCCACTTT.

In its sample, this clonotype was seen many times. The gene calls are TRBV20-1 and TRBJ1-5, with 9 bases fitting TRBD1. Germline trimming cut 6 bases from V and 7 bases from J; bases unmatched to any gene: 7. The CDR3 contains 13 residues. In germline, CDR1 is DFQATT, CDR2 SNEGSKA (reference sequence). As DNA, the CDR3 is TGCAGTGCAACACAGGGGGCTGGGCAGCCCCAGCATTTT. Its translation is CSATQGAGQPQHF.

This clonotype was counted at least ten times. The chain employs TRBV28 and TRBJ1-1, with D uncertain. Trimming shortened V by 6 bases and J by 4 bases, and 6 bases separated the two germline ends. The V gene's germline CDR1 is MDHEN and CDR2 SYDVKM. This CDR3 has 11 residues. The CDR3 spells CASSSRTEAFF. Written as DNA, the CDR3 is TGTGCCAGCAGCTCGCGCACTGAAGCTTTCTTT.

This clonotype was detected many times. The V call is TRBV20-1, the J call TRBJ1-1; D unresolved. Germline lookup yields CDR1 DFQATT and CDR2 SNEGSKA (reference sequence). V lost 0 bases and J 8 bases, leaving 10 bases between the germline ends. The CDR3 spans 12 residues. CDR3 DNA: TGCAGTGCTAGAGATCCTACATTAGAAGCTTTCTTT. It codes for CSARDPTLEAFF.

CDR3 DNA: TGTGCCAGCGCCTGGCCCCAGCATTTT. Amino acid sequence: CASAWPQHF. The genes are TRBV2 and TRBJ1-5; no clear D gene. Trimming cost V 8 bases and J 9 bases, with 5 bases left between them. Per germline, CDR1 SNHLY and CDR2 FYNNEI. This CDR3 contains 9 residues.

This clonotype was seen many times. V gene TRBV29-1 combines with J gene TRBJ2-7, with D possibly being TRBD1 or TRBD2 (5 bases each). Trimming cost V 0 bases and J 2 bases, with 14 bases left between them. The CDR3 loop spans 15 amino acids. Germline V gene sequence: CDR1 SQVTM, CDR2 ANQGSEA. CDR3 region: CSVEDSGTSPYEQYF. The DNA for the CDR3 is TGCAGCGTTGAAGATTCCGGGACGTCCCCCTACGAGCAGTACTTC.

The table lists this clonotype with a few counts. The chain recombines TRBV20-1 with TRBJ1-2; D uncertain. Germline values: CDR1 DFQATT, CDR2 SNEGSKA (reference sequence). This CDR3 has 12 amino acids. This chain's CDR3 is CGGGSPVRGYTF. In DNA form, the CDR3 reads TGCGGAGGTGGGAGTCCGGTACGGGGCTACACCTTC.

The chain couples TRBV3-1 to TRBJ2-5; D is tentatively TRBD1 or TRBD2 (6 bases each). The germline V and J ends were trimmed by 0 bases and 5 bases, with 13 bases remaining between them. Germline values: CDR1 LGHDT, CDR2 YNNKEL (reference sequence). The CDR3 consists of 15 residues. CDR3 loop: CASSQDRRGRETQYF. The CDR3 DNA sequence: TGTGCCAGCAGCCAAGATCGACGGGGGCGGGAGACCCAGTACTTC.